These 9 T cell receptor beta chains were all obtained from the same sample, sequenced in a study of human T cells and chemical hapten exposure listed by TCRdb under 2021. Total RNA was isolated from unfractionated whole blood collected in Tempus Blood RNA tubes. The library was prepared using 5' RACE. The sample was run on an Illumina MiSeq. TCRdb took the public reads, trimmed them with fastp at Q25, ran MiXCR for clone calling and kept in-frame beta chains. Merged by CDR3 protein, the rows form single entries marked with the most common genes and DNA. In this sample the table shows 70,000 to 85,000 distinct CDR3 sequences, more than 15% of which occur a single time. The ten biggest clones cover nearly 7% of the sample. All receptors derive from a female donor in good health.

The rearrangement links TRBV20-1 to TRBJ2-7, with a possible D match to TRBD1 (5 bases). CDR3 length: 11 amino acids. The germline V gene has CDR1 DFQATT and CDR2 SNEGSKA (reference sequence). V shed 6 bases and J shed 6 bases, with 12 bases lying between them. CDR3 residues: CSAPRGIEQYF. CDR3 nucleotides: TGCAGTGCCCCAAGGGGTATCGAGCAGTACTTC.

This chain links TRBV11-3 with TRBJ2-1, with 10 bases aligning to TRBD2. CDR1 SGHNT and CDR2 YENEEA come from the germline V gene. V shed 11 bases and J 7 bases; nucleotides not matched to a gene: 17. The CDR3 is 16 residues long. The DNA of the CDR3 is TGTGCCGGCGGGGGGATAGTAGCGGGAGGCAAAAATGAGCAGTTCTTC. It codes for CAGGGIVAGGKNEQFF.

This clonotype turned up a few times. The chain uses TRBV5-4 and TRBJ2-2, with TRBD2 matching over 8 bases. This CDR3 has 16 residues. Losses at the gene ends were 5 bases for V and 2 bases for J; bases not matched to a gene: 8. Per the germline V gene, CDR1 is SGHNT and CDR2 is YYREEE (reference sequence). Here the CDR3 reads CASRSGTRQNTGELFF. In DNA, the CDR3 is TGTGCCAGCAGATCCGGGACTAGGCAAAACACCGGGGAGCTGTTTTTT.

There are many counts of this clonotype. This chain joins TRBV6-4 and TRBJ2-6; 10 bases are a match to TRBD1. The CDR3 sequence is 16 residues long. The ends lost 4 bases at V and 0 bases at J; junction bases unmatched: 0. Per germline, CDR1 MRHNA and CDR2 SNTAGT. CDR3 sequence: CASSGTGGSGANVLTF. Written as DNA, the CDR3 is TGTGCCAGCAGTGGGACAGGGGGCTCTGGGGCCAACGTCCTGACTTTC.

This clonotype was picked up a small number of times. The chain joins TRBV6-6 to TRBJ2-5, with D unresolved. The germline V gene encodes CDR1 MNHNY and CDR2 SVGAGI (reference sequence). The CDR3 is 11 amino acids. Trimming removed 2 bases at V and 2 bases at J, with 0 bases between. As DNA, the CDR3 is TGTGCCAGCAGTTACCAAGAGACCCAGTACTTC. It yields the protein CASSYQETQYF.

This clonotype turned up a few times. The gene calls are TRBV6-1 and TRBJ1-5; 7 nucleotides agree with TRBD1. V lost 5 bases to trimming and J lost 5 bases; unmatched junction nucleotides: 6. The length of the CDR3 is 14 residues. Per the germline V gene, CDR1 is MNHNS and CDR2 is SASEGT. Here the CDR3 DNA reads TGTGCCAGCAGTTACAGGGGCCGGGATCAGCCCCAGCATTTT. Its protein product is CASSYRGRDQPQHF.

The rearrangement joins TRBV28 to TRBJ1-6, with unresolved D. Germline loops: CDR1 MDHEN, CDR2 SYDVKM. CDR3 length equals 13 residues. V lost 8 bases to trimming and J lost 3 bases, with 8 bases between them. CDR3 nucleotides: TGTGCCAGCGGCCGGGACTATAATTCACCCCTCCACTTT. It translates to CASGRDYNSPLHF. Combining the CDR3 with reference TRBV28 and TRBJ1-6 gives the whole variable domain DVKVTQSSRYLVKRTGEKVFLECVQDMDHENMFWYRQDPGLGLRLIYFSYDVKMKEKGDIPEGYSVSREKKERFSLILESASTNQTSMYLCASGRDYNSPLHFGNGTRLTVT.

The chain has TRBV5-5 and TRBJ2-7; 10 nucleotides agree with TRBD1. Trimming at V came to 4 bases and at J to 4 bases, leaving 5 bases not matched to a gene. The CDR3 runs to 14 residues. CDR1 and CDR2 from the germline V gene are SGHKS and YYEKEE (reference sequence). The CDR3: CASSRGTGVYEQYF. CDR3 coding DNA: TGTGCCAGCAGCCGGGGGACAGGGGTGTACGAGCAGTACTTC.

This clonotype has only a few counts. The chain joins TRBV4-1 to TRBJ1-2, with a weak D call TRBD1 (5 bases). Germline-derived CDR1 and CDR2 are MGHRA and YSYEKL. The V gene lost 4 bases and the J gene lost 4 bases, with 25 bases spanning the gap. The CDR3 sequence is 18 residues long. CDR3 protein: CASSPRRDATSPVYGYTF. The CDR3 DNA is TGCGCCAGCAGCCCGCGCCGGGACGCAACATCACCTGTCTATGGCTACACCTTC.